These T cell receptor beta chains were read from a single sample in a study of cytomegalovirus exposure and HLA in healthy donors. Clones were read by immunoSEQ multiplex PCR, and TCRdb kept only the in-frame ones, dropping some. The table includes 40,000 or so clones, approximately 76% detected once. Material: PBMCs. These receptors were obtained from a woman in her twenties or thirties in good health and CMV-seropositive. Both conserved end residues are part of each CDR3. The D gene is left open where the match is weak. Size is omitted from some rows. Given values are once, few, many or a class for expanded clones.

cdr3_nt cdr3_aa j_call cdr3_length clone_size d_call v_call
TGTGCCAGCAGTGGACTCGGGGTCCCCCCTGGAAACACCATATATTTT CASSGLGVPPGNTIYF TRBJ1-3 16 . . TRBV6-6
TGTGCCAGCAGCCAGTCATTCGTGAGCTCTGGAAACACCATATATTTT CASSQSFVSSGNTIYF TRBJ1-3 16 once . TRBV4-2
TGTGCCAGCAGCTTTCCGAAGGGGACAGGAGTAAGTAACACTGAAGCTTTCTTT CASSFPKGTGVSNTEAFF TRBJ1-1 18 . TRBD1 TRBV7-9
TGTGCCAGCAGTTTATCCTCCGGGGAACAGCCCCAGCATTTT CASSLSSGEQPQHF TRBJ1-5 14 . . TRBV28
TGCAGTTGGCCCGGCTACACCTTC CSWPGYTF TRBJ1-2 8 . . TRBV20-1
TGTGCCAGCAGTTCCCCCGGGGGGATCAATGAAAAACTGTTTTTT CASSSPGGINEKLFF TRBJ1-4 15 . . TRBV28
TGTGCCAGCAGCCCGACAGTGTATAGCAATCAGCCCCAGCATTTT CASSPTVYSNQPQHF TRBJ1-5 15 few . TRBV6-5
TGTGCCAGCAGCCCACAGGGGATTGAGGGTTCACCCCTCCACTTT CASSPQGIEGSPLHF TRBJ1-6 15 . TRBD1 TRBV9
TGTGCCAGCAGCTTAGGACTAGCAGATGGGCAGTTCTTC CASSLGLADGQFF TRBJ2-1 13 . TRBD2 TRBV7-3
TGTGCCAGCAGTTATCTACAGTCTAATGAAAAACTGTTTTTT CASSYLQSNEKLFF TRBJ1-4 14 few . TRBV6-1
TGCGCCAGCAGCAGCTTAGACAGGGCTTCTAACTATGGCTACACCTTC CASSSLDRASNYGYTF TRBJ1-2 16 . TRBD1 TRBV5-1
TGCGCCAGCAGCTGGAGTTCGGGAGTCCACGAGCAGTACTTC CASSWSSGVHEQYF TRBJ2-7 14 . . TRBV5-1
TGTGCCAGCAGCACAATGCGGGAGAGCACAGATACGCAGTATTTT CASSTMRESTDTQYF TRBJ2-3 15 . TRBD2 TRBV5-6
TGTGCCTGGGGGACAGGGTACCTCCGGGGCTACACCTTC CAWGTGYLRGYTF TRBJ1-2 13 . TRBD1 TRBV30
TGTGCCAGCAGTGTTTCGACAGGGGACAGGAGCCTCGAGCAGTACTTC CASSVSTGDRSLEQYF TRBJ2-7 16 . TRBD1 TRBV6-1
TGTGCTAGCAGCTTAGGGCAGAACACCGGGGAGCTGTTTTTT CASSLGQNTGELFF TRBJ2-2 14 . . TRBV7-7
TGTGCCAGCGAAAAACCGGGGGTGTCCTATGGCTACACCTTC CASEKPGVSYGYTF TRBJ1-2 14 . . TRBV19
TGTGCCAGCAGCCCCGCGACAGGGGTAAACACTGAAGCTTTCTTT CASSPATGVNTEAFF TRBJ1-1 15 . TRBD1 TRBV7-8
TGTGCCTGGAGTCGGGGAGGGCCCTACAATGAGCAGTTCTTC CAWSRGGPYNEQFF TRBJ2-1 14 . TRBD2 TRBV30